This T cell receptor (beta chain) came from a study of T cells expressing NK-cell markers. About the research overall: Sorted CD3+CD56+NKG2C+, CD3+CD56+NKG2C- and CD3+CD56-NKG2C+ T cells provided the TCR beta repertoires. The eight sequenced donors comprised seven who were HCMV-seropositive and one who was seronegative. General study points: The study found dominant NKG2C+ clonotypes at roughly 1.0-8% of CD8+ T cells in six donors. In several donors, dominant clonotypes made up about 28.3-65% of CD3+CD56-NKG2C+ cells.

TCRdb re-called the 5' RACE reads and shows each CDR3 protein once, DNA omitted. This repertoire comprises 200,000 to 300,000 distinct CDR3 sequences; its ten largest clones make up approximately 0.39%. In regard to this clonotype: Antigen unknown.

Germline V lookup: CDR1 ENHRY, CDR2 SYGVKD. CDR3 size: 14 residues. The sequencing sample was made of blood T cells: a sorted CD56 or NKG2C T cell subset, CD4+ or CD8+ T cells, or bulk PBMC T cells (not recorded which). The chain combines TRBV10-3 with TRBJ2-1; TCRdb reports TRBD1, a call that lacks DNA to check it against. The source of this sequence is a man aged 18 to 35 in good health. CDR3 sequence reads: CAISELVRGSEQFF.